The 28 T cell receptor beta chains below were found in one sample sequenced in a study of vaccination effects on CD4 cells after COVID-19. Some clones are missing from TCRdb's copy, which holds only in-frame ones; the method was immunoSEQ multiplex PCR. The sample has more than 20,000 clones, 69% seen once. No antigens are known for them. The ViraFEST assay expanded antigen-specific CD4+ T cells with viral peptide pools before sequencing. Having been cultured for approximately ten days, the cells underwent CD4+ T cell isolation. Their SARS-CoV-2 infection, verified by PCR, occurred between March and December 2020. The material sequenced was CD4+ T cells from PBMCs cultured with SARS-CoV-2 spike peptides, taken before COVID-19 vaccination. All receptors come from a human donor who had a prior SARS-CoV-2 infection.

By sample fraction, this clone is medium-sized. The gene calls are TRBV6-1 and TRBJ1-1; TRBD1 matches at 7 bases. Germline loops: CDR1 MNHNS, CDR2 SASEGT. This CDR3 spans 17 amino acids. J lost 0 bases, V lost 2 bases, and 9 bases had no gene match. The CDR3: CASSEISGGRLNTEAFF. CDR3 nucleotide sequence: TGTGCCAGCAGTGAAATTTCAGGGGGTAGGCTGAACACTGAAGCTTTCTTT.

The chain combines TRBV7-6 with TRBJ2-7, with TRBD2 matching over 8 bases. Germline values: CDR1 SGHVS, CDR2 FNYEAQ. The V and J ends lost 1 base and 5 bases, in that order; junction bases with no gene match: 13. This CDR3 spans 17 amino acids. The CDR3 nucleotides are TGTGCCAGCAGCTTAGAGGGGGGTCGAGCGGGAGTACACGAGCAGTACTTC. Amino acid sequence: CASSLEGGRAGVHEQYF.

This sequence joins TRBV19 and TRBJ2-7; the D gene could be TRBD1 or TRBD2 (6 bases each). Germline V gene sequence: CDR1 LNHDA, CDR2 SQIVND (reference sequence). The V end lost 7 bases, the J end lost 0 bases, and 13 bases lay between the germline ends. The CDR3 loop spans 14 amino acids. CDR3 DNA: TGTGCCAGTAAGGCGGGGACAAGCTCCTACGAGCAGTACTTC. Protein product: CASKAGTSSYEQYF.

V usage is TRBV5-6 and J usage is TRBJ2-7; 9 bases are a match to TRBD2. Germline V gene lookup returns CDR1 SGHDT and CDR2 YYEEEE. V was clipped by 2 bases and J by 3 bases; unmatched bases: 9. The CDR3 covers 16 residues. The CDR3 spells CASSFTSGLRGYEQYF. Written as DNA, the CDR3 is TGTGCCAGCAGCTTCACTAGCGGGTTAAGGGGCTACGAGCAGTACTTC. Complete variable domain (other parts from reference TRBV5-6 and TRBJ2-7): DAGVTQSPTHLIKTRGQQVTLRCSPKSGHDTVSWYQQALGQGPQFIFQYYEEEERQRGNFPDRFSGHQFPNYSSELNVNALLLGDSALYLCASSFTSGLRGYEQYFGPGTRLTVT.

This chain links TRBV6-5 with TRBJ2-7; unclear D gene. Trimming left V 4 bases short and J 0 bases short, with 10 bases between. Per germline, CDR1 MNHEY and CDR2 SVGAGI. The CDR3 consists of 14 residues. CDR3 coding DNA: TGTGCCAGCAGTTCGCATAGACCCTCCTACGAGCAGTACTTC. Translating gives CASSSHRPSYEQYF.

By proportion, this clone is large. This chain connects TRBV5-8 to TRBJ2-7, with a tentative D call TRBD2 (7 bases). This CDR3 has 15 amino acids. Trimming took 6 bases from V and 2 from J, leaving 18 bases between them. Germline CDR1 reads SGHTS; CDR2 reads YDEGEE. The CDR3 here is CASTRGGATTYEQYF. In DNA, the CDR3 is TGTGCCAGCACCAGGGGAGGGGCTACCACCTACGAGCAGTACTTC.

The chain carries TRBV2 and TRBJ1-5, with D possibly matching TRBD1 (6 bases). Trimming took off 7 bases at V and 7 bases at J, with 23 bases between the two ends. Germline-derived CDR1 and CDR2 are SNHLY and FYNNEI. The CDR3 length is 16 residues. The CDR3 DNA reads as TGTGCCAGCACCGAAATCTCCCAGGGGATAGGGCAGCCCCAGCATTTT. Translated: CASTEISQGIGQPQHF.

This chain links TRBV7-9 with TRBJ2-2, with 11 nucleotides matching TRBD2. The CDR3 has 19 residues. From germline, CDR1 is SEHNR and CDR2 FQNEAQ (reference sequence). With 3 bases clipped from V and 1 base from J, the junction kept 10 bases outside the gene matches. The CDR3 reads CASSFLMASGRQNTGELFF. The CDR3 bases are TGTGCCAGCAGCTTCCTTATGGCTAGCGGGAGGCAGAACACCGGGGAGCTGTTTTTT. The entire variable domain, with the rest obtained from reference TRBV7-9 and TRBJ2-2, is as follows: DTGVSQNPRHKITKRGQNVTFRCDPISEHNRLYWYRQTLGQGPEFLTYFQNEAQLEKSRLLSDRFSAERPKGSFSTLEIQRTEQGDSAMYLCASSFLMASGRQNTGELFFGEGSRLTVL.

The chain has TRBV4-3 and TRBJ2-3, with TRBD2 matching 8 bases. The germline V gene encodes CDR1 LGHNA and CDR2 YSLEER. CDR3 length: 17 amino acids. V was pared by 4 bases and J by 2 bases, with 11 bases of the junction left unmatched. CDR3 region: CASSRGLASTYTDTQYF. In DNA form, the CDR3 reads TGCGCCAGCAGCCGCGGACTAGCCTCCACTTACACAGATACGCAGTATTTT.

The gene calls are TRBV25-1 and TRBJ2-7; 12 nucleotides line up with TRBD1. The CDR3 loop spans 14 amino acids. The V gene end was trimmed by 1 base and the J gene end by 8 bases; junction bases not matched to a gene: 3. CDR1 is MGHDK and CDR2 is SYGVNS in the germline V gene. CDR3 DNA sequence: TGTGCCAGCAGTGAATCCGGGACAGGGGGCCAGCAGTACTTC. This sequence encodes CASSESGTGGQQYF.

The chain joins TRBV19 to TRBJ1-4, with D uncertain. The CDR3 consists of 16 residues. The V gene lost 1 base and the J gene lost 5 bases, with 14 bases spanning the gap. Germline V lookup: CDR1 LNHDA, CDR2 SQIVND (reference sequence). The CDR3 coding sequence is TGTGCCAGTAGTATAGCCAGGACCGTTGTGAATGAAAAACTGTTTTTT. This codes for CASSIARTVVNEKLFF.

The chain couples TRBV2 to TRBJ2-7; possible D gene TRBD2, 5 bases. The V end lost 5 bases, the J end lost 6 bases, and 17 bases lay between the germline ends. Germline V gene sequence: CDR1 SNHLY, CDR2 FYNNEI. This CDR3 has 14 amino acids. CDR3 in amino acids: CASSSWLVEGEQYF. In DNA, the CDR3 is TGTGCCAGCAGTTCTTGGCTAGTTGAGGGCGAGCAGTACTTC.

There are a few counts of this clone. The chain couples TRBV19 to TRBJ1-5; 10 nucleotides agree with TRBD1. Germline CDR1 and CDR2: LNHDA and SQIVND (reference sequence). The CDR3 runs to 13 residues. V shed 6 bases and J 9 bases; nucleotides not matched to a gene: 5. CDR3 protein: CASRRGQGRPQHF. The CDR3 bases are TGTGCCAGTAGGAGGGGACAGGGGAGGCCCCAGCATTTT.

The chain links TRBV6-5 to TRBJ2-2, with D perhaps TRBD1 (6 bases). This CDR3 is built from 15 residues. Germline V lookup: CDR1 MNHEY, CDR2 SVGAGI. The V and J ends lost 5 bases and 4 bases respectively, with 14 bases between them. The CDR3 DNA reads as TGTGCCAGCAGTCAGTGGGGGCGGGTCACCGGGGAGCTGTTTTTT. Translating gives CASSQWGRVTGELFF.

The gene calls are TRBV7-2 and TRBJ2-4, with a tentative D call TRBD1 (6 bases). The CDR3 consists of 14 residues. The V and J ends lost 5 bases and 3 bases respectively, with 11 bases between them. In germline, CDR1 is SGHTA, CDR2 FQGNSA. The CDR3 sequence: CASSPRGNKNIQYF. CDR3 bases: TGTGCCAGCAGCCCCAGGGGAAACAAAAACATTCAGTACTTC.

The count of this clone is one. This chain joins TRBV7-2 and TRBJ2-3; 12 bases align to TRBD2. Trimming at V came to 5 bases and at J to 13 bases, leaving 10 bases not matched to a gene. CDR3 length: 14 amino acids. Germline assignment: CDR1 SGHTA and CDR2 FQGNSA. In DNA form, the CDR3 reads TGTGCCAGCAGCCCAGGGCTAGCGGGAGGGCTGAAGTATTTT. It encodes CASSPGLAGGLKYF.

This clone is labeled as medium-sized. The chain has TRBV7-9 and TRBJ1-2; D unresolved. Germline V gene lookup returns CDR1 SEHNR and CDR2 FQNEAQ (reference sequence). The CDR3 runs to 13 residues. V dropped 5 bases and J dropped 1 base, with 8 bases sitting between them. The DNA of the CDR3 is TGTGCCAGCAGCCCCGAGTATAACTATGGCTACACCTTC. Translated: CASSPEYNYGYTF.

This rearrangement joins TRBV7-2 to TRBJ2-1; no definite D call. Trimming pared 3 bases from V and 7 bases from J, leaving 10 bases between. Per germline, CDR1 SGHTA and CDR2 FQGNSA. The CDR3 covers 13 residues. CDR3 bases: TGTGCCAGCAGCTTCTACGGGTGGAATGAGCAGTTCTTC. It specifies CASSFYGWNEQFF.

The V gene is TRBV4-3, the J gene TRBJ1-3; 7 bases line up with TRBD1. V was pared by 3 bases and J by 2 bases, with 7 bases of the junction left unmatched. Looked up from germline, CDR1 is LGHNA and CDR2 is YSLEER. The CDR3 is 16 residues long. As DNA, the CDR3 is TGCGCCAGCAGCCAGACTCAGGGGGTCCCTGGAAACACCATATATTTT. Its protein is CASSQTQGVPGNTIYF.

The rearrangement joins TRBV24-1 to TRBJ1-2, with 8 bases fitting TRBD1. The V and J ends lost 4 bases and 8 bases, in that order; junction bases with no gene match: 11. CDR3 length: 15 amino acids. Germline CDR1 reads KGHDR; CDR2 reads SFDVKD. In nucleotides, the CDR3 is TGTGCCACCAGTGACCTAGGACAGGGCGTGGAGGGCTACACCTTC. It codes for CATSDLGQGVEGYTF.

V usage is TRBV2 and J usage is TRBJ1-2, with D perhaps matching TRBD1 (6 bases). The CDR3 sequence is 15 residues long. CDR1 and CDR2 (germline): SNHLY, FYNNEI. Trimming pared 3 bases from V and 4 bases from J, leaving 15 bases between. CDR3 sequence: CASSDPTGTPYGYTF. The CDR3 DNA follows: TGTGCCAGCAGTGACCCGACCGGGACACCCTATGGCTACACCTTC.

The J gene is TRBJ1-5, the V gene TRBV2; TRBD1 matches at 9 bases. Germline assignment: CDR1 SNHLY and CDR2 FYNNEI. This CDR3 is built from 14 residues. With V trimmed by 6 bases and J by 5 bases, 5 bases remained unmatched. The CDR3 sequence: CASRAWTGDQPQHF. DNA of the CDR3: TGTGCCAGCAGGGCCTGGACAGGGGATCAGCCCCAGCATTTT.

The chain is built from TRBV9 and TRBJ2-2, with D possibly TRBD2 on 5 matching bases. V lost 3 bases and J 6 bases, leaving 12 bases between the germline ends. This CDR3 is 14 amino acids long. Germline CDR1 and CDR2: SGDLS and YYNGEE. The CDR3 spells CASSAQLGAGELFF. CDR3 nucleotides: TGTGCCAGCAGCGCGCAACTAGGTGCCGGGGAGCTGTTTTTT. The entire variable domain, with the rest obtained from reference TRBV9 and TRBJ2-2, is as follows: DSGVTQTPKHLITATGQRVTLRCSPRSGDLSVYWYQQSLDQGLQFLIQYYNGEERAKGNILERFSAQQFPDLHSELNLSSLELGDSALYFCASSAQLGAGELFFGEGSRLTVL.

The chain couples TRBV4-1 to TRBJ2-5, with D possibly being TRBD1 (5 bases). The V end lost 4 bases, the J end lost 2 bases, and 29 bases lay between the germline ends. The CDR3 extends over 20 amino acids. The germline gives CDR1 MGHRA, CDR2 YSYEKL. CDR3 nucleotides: TGCGCCAGCAGCCTCAGGGCCACGGGTTTCCAGGGCACGGGTCAAGAGACCCAGTACTTC. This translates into CASSLRATGFQGTGQETQYF.

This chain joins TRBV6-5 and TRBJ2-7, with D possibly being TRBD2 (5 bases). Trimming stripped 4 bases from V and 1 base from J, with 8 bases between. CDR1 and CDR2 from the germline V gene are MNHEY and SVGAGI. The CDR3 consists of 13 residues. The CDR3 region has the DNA TGTGCCAGCAGTTCTCCGGGGTCCTACGAGCAGTACTTC. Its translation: CASSSPGSYEQYF.

CDR3 in DNA: TGTGCCAGCAGCTTAGCGTGGGACAGCTACGAGCAGTACTTC. Translating it yields CASSLAWDSYEQYF. The chain uses TRBV11-1 and TRBJ2-7, with 7 positions matching TRBD1. Germline V gene lookup returns CDR1 SGHAT and CDR2 FQDESV (reference sequence). The CDR3 consists of 14 residues. J gave up 3 bases and V 0 bases, and 2 bases lay outside the gene matches.

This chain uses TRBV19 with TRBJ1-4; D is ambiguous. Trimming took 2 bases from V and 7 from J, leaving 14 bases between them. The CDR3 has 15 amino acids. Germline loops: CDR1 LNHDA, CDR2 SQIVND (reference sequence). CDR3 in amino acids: CASSITPRKGEKLFF. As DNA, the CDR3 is TGTGCCAGTAGTATAACCCCGAGGAAGGGTGAAAAACTGTTTTTT. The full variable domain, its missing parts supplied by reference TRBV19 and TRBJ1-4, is DGGITQSPKYLFRKEGQNVTLSCEQNLNHDAMYWYRQDPGQGLRLIYYSQIVNDFQKGDIAEGYSVSREKKESFPLTVTSAQKNPTAFYLCASSITPRKGEKLFFGSGTQLSVL.

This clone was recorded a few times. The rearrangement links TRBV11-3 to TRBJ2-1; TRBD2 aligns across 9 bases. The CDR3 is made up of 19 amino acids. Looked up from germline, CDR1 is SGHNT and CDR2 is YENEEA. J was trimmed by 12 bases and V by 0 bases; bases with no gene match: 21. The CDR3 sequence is CASSLDLVPGLAEGRWQFF. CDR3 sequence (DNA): TGTGCCAGCAGCTTAGATTTGGTCCCGGGACTAGCAGAGGGGAGATGGCAGTTCTTC.